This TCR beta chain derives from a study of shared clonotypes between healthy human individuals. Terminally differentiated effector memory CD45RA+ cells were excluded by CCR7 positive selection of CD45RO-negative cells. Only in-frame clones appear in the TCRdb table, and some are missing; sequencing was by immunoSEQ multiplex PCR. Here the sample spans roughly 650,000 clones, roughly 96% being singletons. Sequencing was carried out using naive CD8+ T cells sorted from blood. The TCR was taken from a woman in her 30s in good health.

The CDR3 loop reads CATRGTGSIYEQYF. CDR3 DNA sequence: TGTGCCACCAGGGGGACAGGGAGTATCTACGAGCAGTACTTC. The chain uses TRBV2 and TRBJ2-7; 9 bases match TRBD1. The V gene's germline CDR1 is SNHLY and CDR2 FYNNEI. The CDR3 runs 14 residues. V trimming: 10 bases; J trimming: 3 bases; junction bases outside the gene matches: 10.